This TCR beta chain was sequenced during a study of blood T cell repertoires in COVID-19 (dated by TCRdb to about 2020). Notes on the research overall: Samples covering the acute and convalescent phases of COVID-19 were provided by collaborators in the United States, Italy and Spain. HLA class I and class II types, where available, came from metadata supplied by the sample provider rather than from assay-based typing. The sample metadata nearly always contained a de-identified subject ID, COVID-19 status, age in years and sex. The repertoires were released in a freely available public database meant as a resource for research on the immune response to SARS-CoV-2. The material from the prospective study consisted of cDNA or gDNA derived from T cells, B-cell-depleted T cells, or PBMCs. The samples were drawn from the first 160 participants of the ongoing ImmuneRACE study and from 950 to 1,500 subjects provided by 6 global collaborators. Subjects who had been exposed to COVID-19, were actively infected with it, or had recovered from it provided the deeply sampled blood TCRbeta repertoires that made up the dataset.

From the cysteine up to the phenylalanine, the CDR3 has a length of 13 residues. Only the CDR3 part of the read is kept: 39 bases, read in frame from the first base. V is trimmed back by 3 bases and J by 6 bases, and the junction contains 2 bases that no gene match accounts for. As encoded in the germline V gene, CDR1 is LGHNA while CDR2 is YNFKEQ. TCRbeta CDR3 regions were amplified from genomic DNA using the immunoSEQ Assay, a bias-controlled multiplex PCR. On the study's bioinformatics: The number of nucleated cells in each sample was estimated from the amplification of reference gene primers within the assay. To quantify the absolute abundance of each unique TCRbeta CDR3 rearrangement, sequence reads were collapsed and filtered. For each sample, productive Simpson clonality was calculated as the square root of Simpson's diversity index across productive rearrangements. The source is immuneACCESS, and TCRdb retained only in-frame sequences with V and J called. Part of the clones is not carried over; for the studies checked, unresolved V genes explain less than half of this, and the remainder is unexplained. V, J and clone size reflect that table, while D and trimming were determined from the DNA. For this sample the table gives around 300,000 clones, of which around 89% were detected only once. The ten largest make up roughly 3.9% of the sample.

Concerning this clone itself: Its antigen is still unknown. No much larger clone exists at a distance of one base, and base qualities are not known.

General study outcomes and caveats: Clinical and demographic metadata were provided uncurated, with the amount varying by source and participant.

Whole blood was collected in K2EDTA tubes by collaborating institutions according to the institutions' own protocols. For TCRbeta analysis, collaborators shipped samples in one of three forms: frozen whole blood, isolated PBMCs, or DNA extracted from either of those sample types. The sequenced sample was peripheral blood. This clonotype was sampled from a woman aged 40-49 years with acute or convalescent COVID-19. This chain is built from TRBV4-2 and TRBJ1-5, with 7 middle bases fitting TRBD1. At the DNA level, the sequence is TGTGCCAGCAGCCAGGACAGGATTCAGCCCCAGCATTTT. The encoded protein is CASSQDRIQPQHF.